Listed below are T cell receptor beta chains from one sample, sequenced in a study of blood T cell repertoires in COVID-19. Sequencing used immunoSEQ multiplex PCR; TCRdb keeps in-frame clones, though not all of them. The data show about 77,000 clones, roughly 90% seen once. Sequencing was carried out using peripheral blood. These receptor sequences come from a woman over 75 with active or convalescent COVID-19. Both conserved end residues are part of each CDR3. D genes are given only for firm matches. The size entry is marked missing in some rows and otherwise reads once, few, many or a size class.

d_gene: TRBD1; j_gene: TRBJ1-4; abundance: .; v_gene: TRBV28; CDR3nt: TGTGCCAGCAGCCAACCCCAGGGGGCAGGTGAAAAACTGTTTTTT; CDR3aa: CASSQPQGAGEKLFF
d_gene: .; j_gene: TRBJ1-2; abundance: .; v_gene: TRBV5-5; CDR3nt: TGTGCCAGCAGCTATGGCGGGGTTCTCGAGGGCTACACCTTC; CDR3aa: CASSYGGVLEGYTF
d_gene: TRBD1; j_gene: TRBJ1-1; abundance: .; v_gene: TRBV7-3; CDR3nt: TGTGCCAGCAGCCCTCAGGGGGGCAACACTGAAGCTTTCTTT; CDR3aa: CASSPQGGNTEAFF
d_gene: TRBD1; j_gene: TRBJ2-2; abundance: .; v_gene: TRBV19; CDR3nt: TGTGCCAGTAGTAGCAACAGGGGGCAGTGGACCGGGGAGCTGTTTTTT; CDR3aa: CASSSNRGQWTGELFF
d_gene: .; j_gene: TRBJ2-3; abundance: .; v_gene: TRBV5-6; CDR3nt: TGTGCCAGCAGCTTGGATCGGACAGTAGATACGCAGTATTTT; CDR3aa: CASSLDRTVDTQYF
d_gene: .; j_gene: TRBJ1-6; abundance: .; v_gene: TRBV15; CDR3nt: TGTGCCACCAGCAGAGATTACCCAGGGGCGAATTCACCCCTCCACTTT; CDR3aa: CATSRDYPGANSPLHF
d_gene: .; j_gene: TRBJ1-5; abundance: .; v_gene: TRBV7-5; CDR3nt: TGTGTCAGAAGCAGTGGGACAGGGCATCAGCCCCAGCATTTT; CDR3aa: CVRSSGTGHQPQHF
d_gene: TRBD1; j_gene: TRBJ1-4; abundance: .; v_gene: TRBV28; CDR3nt: TGTGCCAGCAGCCCTCCAGGGGGCTGGGAAAAACTGTTTTTT; CDR3aa: CASSPPGGWEKLFF
d_gene: TRBD1; j_gene: TRBJ2-5; abundance: .; v_gene: TRBV19; CDR3nt: TGTGCCAGTAGTCCCCGGACAGGGGGCGCGAAGACCCAGTACTTC; CDR3aa: CASSPRTGGAKTQYF
d_gene: TRBD1; j_gene: TRBJ1-6; abundance: .; v_gene: TRBV28; CDR3nt: TGTGCCAGCAGACCGAACCGACAGGGAAATTCACCCCTCCACTTT; CDR3aa: CASRPNRQGNSPLHF
d_gene: .; j_gene: TRBJ2-4; abundance: .; v_gene: TRBV6-5; CDR3nt: TGTGCCAGCAGTTACAAGGTGGGGGCAACTACAGAAGTGTACTTC; CDR3aa: CASSYKVGATTEVYF
d_gene: .; j_gene: TRBJ2-2; abundance: .; v_gene: TRBV4-3; CDR3nt: TGCGCCAGCAGCCAATTTCCAGGGACGAACACCGGGGAGCTGTTTTTT; CDR3aa: CASSQFPGTNTGELFF
d_gene: TRBD1; j_gene: TRBJ2-7; abundance: .; v_gene: TRBV9; CDR3nt: TGTGCCAGCAGCGATATCCGGGACAGAGACTTCTACGAGCAGTACTTC; CDR3aa: CASSDIRDRDFYEQYF
d_gene: .; j_gene: TRBJ1-2; abundance: .; v_gene: TRBV9; CDR3nt: TGTGCCAGCAGCACCTCCAAGGGGGGCTACACCTTC; CDR3aa: CASSTSKGGYTF
d_gene: .; j_gene: TRBJ1-1; abundance: .; v_gene: TRBV30; CDR3nt: TGTGCCGCAGTTGGGGGGAGCACTGAAGCTTTCTTT; CDR3aa: CAAVGGSTEAFF
d_gene: .; j_gene: TRBJ2-2; abundance: once; v_gene: TRBV30; CDR3nt: TGTGCCTGGGCCAGGGGGAACACCGGGGAGCTGTTTTTT; CDR3aa: CAWARGNTGELFF
d_gene: TRBD1; j_gene: TRBJ1-2; abundance: .; v_gene: TRBV5-1; CDR3nt: TGCGCCAGCAGCTTGGGGGACAGGGATGGCTACACCTTC; CDR3aa: CASSLGDRDGYTF
d_gene: .; j_gene: TRBJ2-2; abundance: .; v_gene: TRBV6-1; CDR3nt: TGTGCCAGCAGCGTACAGAACACCGGGGAGCTGTTTTTT; CDR3aa: CASSVQNTGELFF
d_gene: .; j_gene: TRBJ2-1; abundance: once; v_gene: TRBV19; CDR3nt: TGTGCCAGTAGTATAGGGTCCCCCGGCAATGAGCAGTTCTTC; CDR3aa: CASSIGSPGNEQFF
d_gene: .; j_gene: TRBJ1-6; abundance: .; v_gene: TRBV15; CDR3nt: TGTGCCACCAGCAGACCCGATGACGGGGGTAATCTCCACTTT; CDR3aa: CATSRPDDGGNLHF
d_gene: .; j_gene: TRBJ1-1; abundance: .; v_gene: TRBV4-2; CDR3nt: TGTGCCAGCAGCCCTCGGGGGGACACTGAAGCTTTCTTT; CDR3aa: CASSPRGDTEAFF
d_gene: TRBD2; j_gene: TRBJ2-1; abundance: .; v_gene: TRBV5-1; CDR3nt: TGCGCCAGCAGGGCAACTAGCGGTTCCTACAATGAGCAGTTCTTC; CDR3aa: CASRATSGSYNEQFF
d_gene: .; j_gene: TRBJ1-1; abundance: .; v_gene: TRBV7-2; CDR3nt: TGTGCCAGCAGCGCCCCTAGTGAAGCTTTCTTT; CDR3aa: CASSAPSEAFF
d_gene: .; j_gene: TRBJ2-3; abundance: .; v_gene: TRBV3-1/TRBV3-2; CDR3nt: TGTGCCAGCAGCCCGATCGGGGATACGCAGTATTTT; CDR3aa: CASSPIGDTQYF
d_gene: .; j_gene: TRBJ1-3; abundance: .; v_gene: TRBV4-3; CDR3nt: TGCGCCAGCAGCCAAGATCCCCGAGAGGATGGAAACACCATATATTTT; CDR3aa: CASSQDPREDGNTIYF
d_gene: TRBD1; j_gene: TRBJ1-2; abundance: .; v_gene: TRBV4-1; CDR3nt: TGCGCCAGCAGCCTACCGGGACAGGGGGACAACTATGGCTACACCTTC; CDR3aa: CASSLPGQGDNYGYTF
d_gene: TRBD1; j_gene: TRBJ2-7; abundance: .; v_gene: TRBV6-1; CDR3nt: TGTGCCAGCAGTGAAGAGGACAGGTTAGCCTACGAGCAGTACTTC; CDR3aa: CASSEEDRLAYEQYF
d_gene: TRBD1; j_gene: TRBJ2-3; abundance: .; v_gene: TRBV5-4; CDR3nt: TGTGCCAGCAGCTTGGACAGGGGGCGTGGAGATACGCAGTATTTT; CDR3aa: CASSLDRGRGDTQYF
d_gene: .; j_gene: TRBJ2-2; abundance: .; v_gene: TRBV9; CDR3nt: TGTGCCAGCAGCGTACAGGGTTTCGCGAACACCGGGGAGCTGTTTTTT; CDR3aa: CASSVQGFANTGELFF
d_gene: .; j_gene: TRBJ2-5; abundance: once; v_gene: TRBV5-1; CDR3nt: TGCGCCAGCAGCCAAGGGGGGGACGGGGAGACCCAGTACTTC; CDR3aa: CASSQGGDGETQYF
d_gene: TRBD1; j_gene: TRBJ1-5; abundance: .; v_gene: TRBV7-9; CDR3nt: TGTGCCAGCAGTTCCACAGGGGGCAATCAGCCCCAGCATTTT; CDR3aa: CASSSTGGNQPQHF
d_gene: TRBD1; j_gene: TRBJ1-5; abundance: .; v_gene: TRBV7-2; CDR3nt: TGTGCCAGCAGCTTAAGGGACAGGTCGGAGGTATTGGGCAATCAGCCCCAGCATTTT; CDR3aa: CASSLRDRSEVLGNQPQHF